The source of this TCR beta chain is a study of T cells after yellow fever vaccination. Broader study findings: FACS-sorted repertoires could contain abundant clonotypes contaminating from the bulk population. Re-detected after boosting: most primary clones, more than 95% of CD4 and less than 90% of CD8. It was a weaker secondary response, yet one that peaked faster, at day 5 versus 15. A minor fraction of clonotypes spanned both CD4 and CD8 compartments.

A note on this clonotype: Antigen unknown.

TCRdb fed the 5' RACE reads into MiXCR, producing one record per CDR3 protein. Of a few hundred thousand distinct CDR3 sequences listed, approximately 4% are singletons. The CDR3 runs 15 residues. Germline values: CDR1 SGHTA, CDR2 FQGTGA. V was shortened by 1 base and J by 3 bases, with 10 bases between the two germline ends. The clonotype comes from a man aged 18-30 years who received the YFV17D yellow fever vaccine. The rearrangement joins TRBV7-3 to TRBJ1-3; D gene ambiguous. The specimen was PBMCs, collected 5 days after the yellow fever booster vaccination. CDR3 nucleotides: TGTGCCAGCAGCTTAATGCCGGGAAGTGGAAACACCATATATTTT. The encoded protein is CASSLMPGSGNTIYF. The whole variable domain, filled in from reference TRBV7-3 and TRBJ1-3, reads GAGVSQTPSNKVTEKGKYVELRCDPISGHTALYWYRQSLGQGPEFLIYFQGTGAADDSGLPNDRFFAVRPEGSVSTLKIQRTERGDSAVYLCASSLMPGSGNTIYFGEGSWLTVV.